This passage covers 7 T cell receptor beta chains from one sample sequenced in a study of T-cell reconstitution after alpha-beta-depleted transplantation in children (dated by TCRdb to about 2016). Per the publication, the treatment or condition label means: allogeneic hematopoietic cell transplantation with graft depleted of TCRalphabeta T cells and CD19 B cells. Libraries came from PCR. The listed sequencing device is Illumina HiSeq 2500. To normalize quantification of the TCRbeta repertoire, the TCR libraries were built with molecular barcoding that relied on unique molecular identifiers. The public reads were reanalyzed by TCRdb: fastp trimming at Q25, MiXCR alignment, in-frame beta chains only. When rows share a CDR3 protein, they turn into one entry using the most common DNA and genes. Present in this sample are about 980,000 distinct CDR3 sequences, under 30% of which were seen just once. Jointly, the top ten make up about 28% of the sample.

The material sequenced was PBMCs, mostly from graft donor cells, taken 360 days after TCRalphabeta/CD19-depleted stem cell transplant. Receptors were obtained from a boy under two years old who had a stem cell transplant for SCID, so the T cells may come from the graft donor.

J is TRBJ2-3 and V is TRBV7-2, with 11 bases fitting TRBD2. There are 16 residues in the CDR3. The germline gives CDR1 SGHTA, CDR2 FQGNSA. With V trimmed by 5 bases and J by 1 base, 5 bases remained unmatched. The CDR3 DNA follows: TGTGCCAGCAGCAAGTCGGGACTAGCGGGCACAGATACGCAGTATTTT. Its protein is CASSKSGLAGTDTQYF.

About this clonotype: Since no conserved phenylalanine or tryptophan closes the CDR3, a read error is the likely cause. The chain has TRBV29-1 and TRBJ1-1, with a weak D call TRBD1 (6 bases). CDR3 size: 12 residues. V was cut by 6 bases and J by 11 bases, with 19 bases left in between. Germline lookup yields CDR1 SQVTM and CDR2 ANQGSEA. CDR3 sequence reads: CSVKRKQGEAFC. The CDR3 DNA follows: TGCAGCGTAAAAAGGAAACAGGGTGAGGCTTTCTGT.

The rearrangement uses TRBV5-1 and TRBJ1-2, with D perhaps TRBD1 (5 bases). The CDR3 runs to 15 residues. Trimming shortened V by 0 bases and J by 4 bases, and 13 bases separated the two germline ends. Germline CDR1 and CDR2: SGHRS and YFSETQ. CDR3 sequence reads: CASSLAGTGPYGYTF. In nucleotides, the CDR3 is TGCGCCAGCAGCTTGGCCGGGACGGGCCCCTATGGCTACACCTTC.

The gene calls are TRBV5-1 and TRBJ2-7, with D tentatively TRBD1 (6 bases). Trimming left V 6 bases short and J 3 bases short, with 16 bases between. The CDR3 covers 14 residues. Germline CDR1 reads SGHRS; CDR2 reads YFSETQ. CDR3 sequence reads: CASKQGTLYYEQYF. The CDR3 DNA is TGCGCCAGCAAACAGGGAACCCTCTACTACGAGCAGTACTTC.

This chain joins TRBV5-5 and TRBJ2-7; D possibly corresponds to TRBD1 (6 bases). CDR1 is SGHKS and CDR2 is YYEKEE in the germline V gene (reference sequence). Trimming removed 2 bases at V and 6 bases at J, with 15 bases between. The CDR3 has 14 residues. CDR3 loop: CASSFRGSAGEQYF. CDR3 DNA sequence: TGTGCCAGCAGCTTCAGGGGCTCGGCGGGCGAGCAGTACTTC.

This chain connects TRBV7-9 to TRBJ1-2; 7 bases align to TRBD1. The length of the CDR3 is 15 residues. After removal of 1 base from V and 7 bases from J, the junction contained 9 bases not matched to a gene. Per the germline V gene, CDR1 is SEHNR and CDR2 is FQNEAQ (reference sequence). The CDR3 DNA sequence: TGTGCCAGCAGCTTAGAAGGGACAGCCCCTAGTGGCTACACCTTC. As protein: CASSLEGTAPSGYTF.

The CDR3, as DNA: TGCGCCAGCAGCCAACAGACTAGCGGGGGGTACGAGCAGTACTTC. It translates to CASSQQTSGGYEQYF. This chain joins TRBV4-3 and TRBJ2-7, with 13 bases aligning to TRBD2. The junction had 2 bases not matched to a gene; V was cut back by 2 bases and J by 4 bases. From germline, CDR1 is LGHNA and CDR2 YSLEER. The length of the CDR3 is 15 residues.